The 17 T cell receptor beta chains below were found in one sample sequenced in a study of shared clonotypes between healthy human individuals. The protocol was immunoSEQ multiplex PCR, while the TCRdb copy is restricted to in-frame clones and leaves out a portion. The sample has roughly 1.5 million clones; approximately 98% are singletons. The sample taken for sequencing was naive CD4+ T cells sorted from blood. Subset: CD45RA+ positively selected. Every receptor here comes from a man aged 25 to 45 in good health.

This chain connects TRBV6-5 to TRBJ2-5; the match to TRBD1 covers 9 bases. The V and J ends lost 5 bases and 3 bases, in that order; junction bases with no gene match: 7. The CDR3 extends over 15 amino acids. Germline values: CDR1 MNHEY, CDR2 SVGAGI. In DNA form, the CDR3 reads TGTGCCAGCAGTACTAAACAGGGGGCTGAAGAGACCCAGTACTTC. As protein: CASSTKQGAEETQYF.

For the CDR3, the DNA is TGTGCCAGTAGTAATCCGGGACTAGCGGGTACGACGCAGTTCTTC. It translates to CASSNPGLAGTTQFF. V and J are TRBV19 and TRBJ2-1; 12 positions match TRBD2. The germline V gene encodes CDR1 LNHDA and CDR2 SQIVND (reference sequence). Trimming cost V 4 bases and J 12 bases; bases outside gene matches: 10. This CDR3 is 15 amino acids long.

J is TRBJ1-2 and V is TRBV28; D possibly corresponds to TRBD1 (5 bases). The CDR3 is 13 amino acids. V lost 5 bases to trimming and J lost 6 bases, with 13 bases between them. The germline gives CDR1 MDHEN, CDR2 SYDVKM. The CDR3 bases are TGTGCCAGCAGTCTCACCGCGGGGCATGGCTACACCTTC. This codes for CASSLTAGHGYTF.

The chain uses TRBV6-5 and TRBJ2-7; 9 bases align to TRBD2. V shed 2 bases and J 3 bases; nucleotides not matched to a gene: 8. The CDR3 covers 16 residues. CDR1 MNHEY and CDR2 SVGAGI come from the germline V gene. The CDR3, as DNA: TGTGCCAGCAGTTACCTCCTAGCGGGGTCATACTACGAGCAGTACTTC. Its translation is CASSYLLAGSYYEQYF.

This clone was detected once. The rearrangement uses TRBV30 and TRBJ1-4; D is ambiguous. Deletions cut 4 bases from V and 14 bases from J, with 29 bases between. The CDR3 contains 16 residues. Looked up from germline, CDR1 is GTSNPN and CDR2 is SVGIG (reference sequence). The CDR3 loop is CAWNPPRNCSMARLFF. CDR3 sequence (DNA): TGTGCCTGGAACCCTCCAAGAAATTGTTCCATGGCGAGGCTGTTTTTT. Drawing the rest from reference TRBV30 and TRBJ1-4, the complete variable domain is SQTIHQWPATLVQPVGSPLSLECTVEGTSNPNLYWYRQAAGRGLQLLFYSVGIGQISSEVPQNLSASRPQDRQFILSSKKLLLSDSGFYLCAWNPPRNCSMARLFFGSGTQLSVL.

The chain carries TRBV18 and TRBJ1-1; D is possibly TRBD1 (5 bases). Trimming took off 0 bases at V and 0 bases at J, with 8 bases between the two ends. Germline V lookup: CDR1 KGHSH, CDR2 LQKENI. The CDR3 has 15 amino acids. CDR3 bases: TGTGCCAGCTCACCACCGACAGTTATGAACACTGAAGCTTTCTTT. Its protein product is CASSPPTVMNTEAFF.

The genes are TRBV29-1 and TRBJ2-3, with D possibly being TRBD1 (6 bases). Germline values: CDR1 SQVTM, CDR2 ANQGSEA. The CDR3 is 15 amino acids. V was shortened by 6 bases and J by 6 bases, with 22 bases between the two germline ends. Here the CDR3 reads CSVFRDTNPADTQYF. CDR3 DNA: TGCAGCGTCTTCCGGGACACCAATCCCGCGGATACGCAGTATTTT.

This clone was seen just once. This sequence joins TRBV2 and TRBJ2-5; D may be TRBD2 (5 bases). V was trimmed by 9 bases and J by 2 bases, leaving 16 bases between them. Per germline, CDR1 SNHLY and CDR2 FYNNEI. The CDR3 runs to 14 residues. CDR3 sequence (DNA): TGTGCCAGTGGAGGAGTGGTGGGTCAAGAGACCCAGTACTTC. Amino acids: CASGGVVGQETQYF.

This clone was counted between two and nine times. This CDR3 reads CASGLAGSTDTQYF. The DNA for the CDR3 is TGTGCCAGCGGACTAGCGGGAAGCACAGATACGCAGTATTTT. This rearrangement joins TRBV19 to TRBJ2-3; the match to TRBD2 covers 12 bases. Germline CDR1 is LNHDA and CDR2 is SQIVND (reference sequence). Losses at the gene ends were 9 bases for V and 0 bases for J; bases not matched to a gene: 1. The CDR3 runs to 14 residues.

This chain connects TRBV7-9 to TRBJ1-4, with 8 nucleotides matching TRBD1. V lost 0 bases, J lost 8 bases, and 5 bases stayed unmatched. Germline CDR1 SEHNR, CDR2 FQNEAQ (reference sequence). This CDR3 comprises 15 residues. DNA of the CDR3: TGTGCCAGCAGCTTAGCCGGACAGGGCCGCGAAAAACTGTTTTTT. Its protein is CASSLAGQGREKLFF.

V gene TRBV10-1 combines with J gene TRBJ2-1, with 9 nucleotides matching TRBD1. This CDR3 comprises 13 residues. J gave up 10 bases and V 7 bases, and 8 bases lay outside the gene matches. CDR1 is WNHNN, CDR2 SYGVQD, per germline (reference sequence). CDR3 sequence (DNA): TGCGCCAGCACCCGGGGACAGGGTGGCGAGCAGTTCTTC. Translating gives CASTRGQGGEQFF.

The gene calls are TRBV2 and TRBJ2-2, with D possibly matching TRBD2 (5 bases). Deletions cut 6 bases from V and 7 bases from J, with 9 bases between. CDR3 length equals 12 residues. Germline lookup yields CDR1 SNHLY and CDR2 FYNNEI. CDR3 region: CASSVGVGELFF. The CDR3 nucleotides are TGTGCCAGCAGCGTCGGGGTCGGGGAGCTGTTTTTT.

This chain joins TRBV7-2 and TRBJ2-1, with 10 positions matching TRBD2. Germline CDR1 and CDR2: SGHTA and FQGNSA. V lost 2 bases and J lost 8; bases outside the gene matches: 3. The CDR3 totals 14 residues. DNA of the CDR3: TGTGCCAGCAGCTTATTAGCGGGAGGCTATGAGCAGTTCTTC. Translating it yields CASSLLAGGYEQFF.

This clone was detected once. The chain links TRBV9 to TRBJ2-1; 12 positions agree with TRBD1. V dropped 2 bases and J dropped 6; count of bases not matched to a gene: 3. The CDR3 runs 15 residues. The germline V gene has CDR1 SGDLS and CDR2 YYNGEE. The CDR3 DNA sequence: TGTGCCAGCAGCGTGGGGGACAGGGGGCGCAATGAGCAGTTCTTC. It encodes CASSVGDRGRNEQFF.

The gene calls are TRBV6-1 and TRBJ2-7; TRBD2 matches at 13 bases. Trimming removed 2 bases from V and 0 bases from J; junction bases left unmatched: 7. This CDR3 spans 18 amino acids. The germline gives CDR1 MNHNS, CDR2 SASEGT. The CDR3 nucleotides read TGTGCCAGCAGTGAACGGACTAGCGGGAGCCACTCCTCCTACGAGCAGTACTTC. Residues: CASSERTSGSHSSYEQYF.

The CDR3 nucleotides read TGTGCCAGTAGGATTTCTCAGGGGCGAGTCGAGCAGTACTTC. It specifies CASRISQGRVEQYF. This sequence joins TRBV19 and TRBJ2-7, with D tentatively TRBD1 (6 bases). In germline, CDR1 is LNHDA, CDR2 SQIVND (reference sequence). The CDR3 is made up of 14 amino acids. V lost 6 bases, J lost 6 bases, and 18 bases lay in between.

The CDR3 coding sequence is TGTGCCAGCAGCCACGCCGGGACAGGGGCTTACGAGCAGTACTTC. Residues: CASSHAGTGAYEQYF. The V gene is TRBV14, the J gene TRBJ2-7; 10 nucleotides agree with TRBD1. The CDR3 is made up of 15 amino acids. The germline CDR1 and CDR2 sequences are SGHDN and FVKESK. The ends lost 3 bases at V and 4 bases at J; junction bases unmatched: 6.